The T cell receptor (beta chain) under discussion was sequenced for a study of spatial heterogeneity in lung cancer. Study summary: Sequencing of follow-up PBMC samples took place when they were available, at a median of around two years after resection. There were consistently more beta-chain sequences detected than alpha-chain sequences. Across the raw uncorrected reads, a unique TCR and UMI combination was observed, on average, more than ten times.

The time point was: blood at routine non-recurrence follow-up after resection. Unsorted whole RNA from tumor, nontumor lung or frozen PBMC underwent sequencing. This CDR3 comprises 16 residues. The V gene lost 1 base and the J gene lost 2 bases, with 14 bases spanning the gap. TCRdb reprocessed the 5' RACE reads with MiXCR, giving one entry per CDR3 protein. Of around 110,000 distinct CDR3 sequences in the sample, 9% to 15% were seen once. This receptor was obtained from a male donor with early-stage non-small cell lung cancer. The rearrangement uses TRBV12-3 or TRBV12-4 and TRBJ1-2; D gene uncertain. This sample comprised PBMCs, obtained at follow-up. DNA for the CDR3: TGTGCCAGCAGTTTAGGTCGCGGACGGCAGAACTATGGCTACACCTTC. This gives the protein CASSLGRGRQNYGYTF.